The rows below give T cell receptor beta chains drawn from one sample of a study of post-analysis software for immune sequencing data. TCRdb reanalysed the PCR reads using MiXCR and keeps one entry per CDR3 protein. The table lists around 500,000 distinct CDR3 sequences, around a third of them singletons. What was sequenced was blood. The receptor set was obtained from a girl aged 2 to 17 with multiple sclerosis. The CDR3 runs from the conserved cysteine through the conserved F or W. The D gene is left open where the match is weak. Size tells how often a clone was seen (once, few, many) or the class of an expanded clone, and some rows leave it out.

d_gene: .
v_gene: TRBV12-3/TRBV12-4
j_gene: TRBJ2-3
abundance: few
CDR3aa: CASSPGKWGQTDTQYF
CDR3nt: TGTGCCAGCAGTCCCGGGAAGTGGGGGCAAACAGATACGCAGTATTTT

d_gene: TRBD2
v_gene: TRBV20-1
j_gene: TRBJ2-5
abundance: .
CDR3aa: CSASGAGVTRLQETQYF
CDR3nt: TGCAGTGCGAGCGGAGCGGGGGTTACGCGACTCCAAGAGACCCAGTACTTC

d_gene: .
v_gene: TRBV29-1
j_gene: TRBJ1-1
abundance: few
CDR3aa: CSVSNRVNTEAFF
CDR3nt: TGCAGCGTTAGCAACCGAGTTAACACTGAAGCTTTCTTT

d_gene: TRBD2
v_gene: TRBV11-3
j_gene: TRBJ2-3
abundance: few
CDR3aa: CASSPPLGDAGGRTQYF
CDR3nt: TGTGCCAGCAGCCCGCCGTTAGGGGACGCGGGGGGACGTACGCAGTATTTT

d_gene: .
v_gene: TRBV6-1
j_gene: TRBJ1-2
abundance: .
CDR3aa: CASSEVGRGVAGGYTF
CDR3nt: TGTGCCAGCAGTGAAGTCGGCAGGGGAGTAGCAGGTGGCTACACCTTC

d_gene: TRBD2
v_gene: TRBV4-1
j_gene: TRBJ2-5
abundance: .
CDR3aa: CASSPGLAGPETRYF
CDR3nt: TGCGCCAGCAGCCCCGGACTAGCGGGGCCAGAGACCCGGTACTTC

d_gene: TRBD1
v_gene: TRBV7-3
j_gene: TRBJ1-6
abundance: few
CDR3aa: CASSSEGQINSPLHF
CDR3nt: TGTGCCAGCAGCTCCGAGGGACAGATTAATTCACCCCTCCACTTT

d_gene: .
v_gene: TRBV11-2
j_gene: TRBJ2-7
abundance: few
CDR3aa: CASSFGAGTYEQYF
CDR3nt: TGTGCCAGCAGCTTTGGCGCGGGGACCTACGAGCAGTACTTC

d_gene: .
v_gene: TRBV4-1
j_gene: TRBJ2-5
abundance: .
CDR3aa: CASSQSLLGGFQETQYF
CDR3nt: TGCGCCAGCAGCCAAAGCCTCTTGGGGGGCTTCCAAGAGACCCAGTACTTC

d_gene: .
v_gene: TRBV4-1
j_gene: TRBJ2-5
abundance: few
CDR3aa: CASSQEGPGGRETQYF
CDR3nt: TGCGCCAGCAGCCAAGAAGGTCCGGGGGGCCGGGAGACCCAGTACTTC

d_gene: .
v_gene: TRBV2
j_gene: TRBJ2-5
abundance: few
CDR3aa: CASSETRGAETQYF
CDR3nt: TGTGCCAGCAGCGAGACTAGGGGGGCGGAGACCCAGTACTTC

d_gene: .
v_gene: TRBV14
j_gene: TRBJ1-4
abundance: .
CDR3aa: CASSFLSATNEKLFF
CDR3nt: TGTGCCAGTTCTTTCCTTTCAGCAACTAATGAAAAACTGTTTTTT

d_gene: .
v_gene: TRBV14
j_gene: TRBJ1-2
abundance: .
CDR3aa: CARAGYGYTF
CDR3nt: TGTGCCAGAGCGGGCTATGGCTACACCTTC

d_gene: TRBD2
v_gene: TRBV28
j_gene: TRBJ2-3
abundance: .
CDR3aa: CASSFPVLPGLERDTQYF
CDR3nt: TGTGCCAGCAGTTTCCCCGTCCTCCCGGGACTAGAAAGAGATACGCAGTATTTT

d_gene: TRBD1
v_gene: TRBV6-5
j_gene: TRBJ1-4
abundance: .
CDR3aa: CASSYRDRNEKLFF
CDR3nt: TGTGCCAGCAGTTACCGGGACAGGAATGAAAAACTGTTTTTT

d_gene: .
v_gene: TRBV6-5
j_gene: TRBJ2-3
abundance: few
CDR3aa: CASSANGGYTDAQYF
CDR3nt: TGTGCCAGCAGTGCCAATGGCGGTTACACAGATGCGCAGTATTTT

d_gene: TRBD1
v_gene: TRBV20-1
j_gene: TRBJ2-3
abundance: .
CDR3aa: CSARTGVRPDTQYF
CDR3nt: TGCAGTGCCCGGACAGGGGTTCGCCCAGATACGCAGTATTTT

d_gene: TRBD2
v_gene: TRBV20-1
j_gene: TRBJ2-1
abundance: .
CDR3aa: CSARRTLAGTDNEQFF
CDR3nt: TGCAGTGCTAGACGTACACTAGCGGGAACCGACAATGAGCAGTTCTTC

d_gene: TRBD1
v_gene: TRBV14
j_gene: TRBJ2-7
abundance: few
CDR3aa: CASSQDSGQGAHEQYF
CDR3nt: TGTGCCAGCAGCCAAGACTCGGGACAGGGTGCCCACGAGCAGTACTTC

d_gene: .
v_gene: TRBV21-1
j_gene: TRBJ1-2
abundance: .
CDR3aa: CARSGWQCYGYTF
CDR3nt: TGTGCCAGAAGCGGGTGGCAGTGCTATGGCTACACCTTC

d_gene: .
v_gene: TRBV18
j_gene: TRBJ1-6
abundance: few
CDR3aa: CASSQLDYNSPLHF
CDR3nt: TGTGCCAGCTCCCAATTGGACTATAATTCACCCCTCCACTTT

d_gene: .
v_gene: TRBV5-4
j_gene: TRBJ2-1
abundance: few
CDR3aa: CASSLEGENEQFF
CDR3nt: TGTGCCAGCAGCTTGGAGGGGGAAAATGAGCAGTTCTTC

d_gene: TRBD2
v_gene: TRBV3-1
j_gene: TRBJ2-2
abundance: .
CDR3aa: CAGLDPNTGELFF
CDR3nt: TGTGCCGGACTAGATCCGAACACCGGGGAGCTGTTTTTT

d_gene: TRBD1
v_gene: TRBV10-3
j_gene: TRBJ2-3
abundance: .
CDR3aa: CAIRLGTGVDTQYF
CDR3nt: TGTGCCATCAGGTTGGGGACAGGGGTGGATACGCAGTATTTT

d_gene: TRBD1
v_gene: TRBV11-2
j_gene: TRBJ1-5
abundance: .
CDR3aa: CASSYTGDSNQPQHF
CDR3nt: TGTGCCAGCAGCTATACAGGGGATAGCAATCAGCCCCAGCATTTT

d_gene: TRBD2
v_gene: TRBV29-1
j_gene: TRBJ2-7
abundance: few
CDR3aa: CSVVAGSYEQYF
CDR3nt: TGCAGCGTTGTAGCGGGGTCCTACGAGCAGTACTTC

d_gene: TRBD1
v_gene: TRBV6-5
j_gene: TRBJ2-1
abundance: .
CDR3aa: CASSRSRDRGNEQFF
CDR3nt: TGTGCCAGCAGCCGGTCCCGGGACAGGGGCAATGAGCAGTTCTTC

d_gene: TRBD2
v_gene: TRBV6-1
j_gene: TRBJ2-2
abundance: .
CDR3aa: CASGVAGGPGTGELFF
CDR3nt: TGTGCCAGCGGCGTAGCGGGGGGACCTGGCACCGGGGAGCTGTTTTTT

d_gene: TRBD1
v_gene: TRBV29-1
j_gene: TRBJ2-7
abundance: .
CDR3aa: CSVGQGGAYEQYF
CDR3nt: TGCAGCGTAGGACAGGGGGGTGCCTACGAGCAGTACTTC

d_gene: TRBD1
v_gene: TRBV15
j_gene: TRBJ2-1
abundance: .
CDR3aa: CATRAGGTYNEQFF
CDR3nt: TGTGCCACCAGGGCAGGGGGAACCTACAATGAGCAGTTCTTC

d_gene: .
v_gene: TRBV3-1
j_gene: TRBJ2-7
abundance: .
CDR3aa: CASSQLAGSYNEQYF
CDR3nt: TGTGCCAGCAGCCAATTGGCGGGGTCCTACAATGAGCAGTACTTC

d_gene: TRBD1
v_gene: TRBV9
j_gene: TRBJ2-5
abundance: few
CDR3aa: CASGTRTGGTETQYF
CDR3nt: TGTGCCAGCGGCACAAGGACAGGGGGCACGGAGACCCAGTACTTC

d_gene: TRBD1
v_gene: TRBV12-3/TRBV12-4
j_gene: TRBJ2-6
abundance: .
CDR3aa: CASSSTGTGGGANVLTF
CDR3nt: TGTGCCAGCAGTTCAACCGGGACAGGGGGAGGGGCCAACGTCCTGACTTTC

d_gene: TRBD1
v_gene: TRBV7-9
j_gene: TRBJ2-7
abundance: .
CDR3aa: CASSFRQGSPYEQYF
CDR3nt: TGTGCCAGCAGCTTCCGACAGGGTTCCCCCTACGAGCAGTACTTC

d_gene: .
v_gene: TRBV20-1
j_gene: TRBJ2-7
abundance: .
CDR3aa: CSGLIPSRAEQYF
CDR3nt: TGCAGTGGTTTGATTCCCTCTAGAGCCGAGCAGTACTTC

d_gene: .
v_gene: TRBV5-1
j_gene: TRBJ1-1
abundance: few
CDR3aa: CASSFSGNTEAFF
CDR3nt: TGTGCCAGCAGTTTCTCAGGGAACACTGAAGCTTTCTTT

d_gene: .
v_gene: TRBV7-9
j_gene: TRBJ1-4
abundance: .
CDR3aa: CASSPGAEKLFF
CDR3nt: TGTGCCAGCAGCCCGGGGGCGGAAAAACTGTTTTTT

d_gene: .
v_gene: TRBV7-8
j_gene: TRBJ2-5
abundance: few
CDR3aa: CASSLEGGPRETQYF
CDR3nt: TGTGCCAGCAGCTTAGAGGGGGGGCCTCGAGAGACCCAGTACTTC

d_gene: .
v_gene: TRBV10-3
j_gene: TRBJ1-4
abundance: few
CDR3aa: CAISGESTNEKLFF
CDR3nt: TGTGCCATCAGTGGGGAGTCAACTAATGAAAAACTGTTTTTT

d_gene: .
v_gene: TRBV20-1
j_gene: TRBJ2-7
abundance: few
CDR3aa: CSTVKYEQYF
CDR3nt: TGCAGTACAGTAAAGTACGAGCAGTACTTC

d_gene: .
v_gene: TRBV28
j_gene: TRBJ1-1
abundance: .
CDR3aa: CASSLIRQKAFF
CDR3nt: TGTGCCAGCAGTTTAATCCGTCAGAAGGCTTTCTTT

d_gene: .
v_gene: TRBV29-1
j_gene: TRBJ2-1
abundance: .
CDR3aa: CSVSEPYNEQFF
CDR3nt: TGCAGCGTTTCCGAACCTTACAATGAGCAGTTCTTC

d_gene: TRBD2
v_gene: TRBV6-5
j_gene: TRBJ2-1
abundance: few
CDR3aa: CASSQTTLAAYNEQFF
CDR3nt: TGTGCCAGCAGTCAGACCACCCTAGCGGCCTACAATGAGCAGTTCTTC

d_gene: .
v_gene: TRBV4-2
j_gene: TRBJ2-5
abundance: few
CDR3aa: CASSQEGSIQGETQYF
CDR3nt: TGTGCCAGCAGCCAAGAAGGCAGCATCCAGGGAGAGACCCAGTACTTC

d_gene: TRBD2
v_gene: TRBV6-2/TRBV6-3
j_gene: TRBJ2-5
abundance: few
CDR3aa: CASSLRTSGGPQETQYF
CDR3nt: TGTGCCAGCAGTCTGAGGACTAGCGGGGGTCCCCAAGAGACCCAGTACTTC